This TCR beta chain is from a study of OX40 agonist ivuxolimab in advanced cancers. The repertoire was sequenced with immunoSEQ multiplex PCR; TCRdb's copy has only in-frame clones and lacks some. The repertoire includes tens of thousands of clones, about 90% of them detected once, and approximately 6.5% sits in the top ten. Germline-derived CDR1 and CDR2 are MNHNY and SVGAGI (reference sequence). The V gene lost 7 bases and the J gene lost 2 bases, with 12 bases spanning the gap. The CDR3 sequence is 13 residues long. This material consisted of CD4+ or CD8+ T cells sorted from blood, taken in a trial of the OX40 agonist ivuxolimab. The TCR originated in an adult with an advanced solid tumor such as melanoma, head and neck, liver or kidney cancer. The V gene is TRBV6-6, the J gene TRBJ2-7; the D is unclear. This CDR3 is CASNRVRTYEQYF. The CDR3 nucleotides read TGTGCCAGCAATAGGGTGAGGACCTACGAGCAGTACTTC.